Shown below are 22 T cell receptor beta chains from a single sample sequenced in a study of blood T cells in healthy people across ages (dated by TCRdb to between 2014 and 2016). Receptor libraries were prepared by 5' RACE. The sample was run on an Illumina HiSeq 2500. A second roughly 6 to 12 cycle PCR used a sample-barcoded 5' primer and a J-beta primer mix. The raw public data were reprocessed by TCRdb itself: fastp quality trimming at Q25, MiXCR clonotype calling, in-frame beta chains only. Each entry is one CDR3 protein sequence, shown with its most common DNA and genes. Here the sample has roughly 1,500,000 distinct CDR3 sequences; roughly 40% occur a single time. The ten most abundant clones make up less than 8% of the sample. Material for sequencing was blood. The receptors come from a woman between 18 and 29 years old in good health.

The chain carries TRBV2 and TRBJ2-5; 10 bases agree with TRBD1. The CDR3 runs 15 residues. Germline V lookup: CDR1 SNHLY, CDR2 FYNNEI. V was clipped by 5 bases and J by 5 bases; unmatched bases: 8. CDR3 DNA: TGTGCCAGCAGTTCTAAGACAGGGGGCAGGGAGACCCAGTACTTC. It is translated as CASSSKTGGRETQYF.

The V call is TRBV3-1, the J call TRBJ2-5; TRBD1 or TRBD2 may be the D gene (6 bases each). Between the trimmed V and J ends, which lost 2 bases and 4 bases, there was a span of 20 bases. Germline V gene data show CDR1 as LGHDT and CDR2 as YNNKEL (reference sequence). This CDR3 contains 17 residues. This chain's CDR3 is CASSQYRGLYGGETQYF. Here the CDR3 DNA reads TGTGCCAGCAGCCAATACCGGGGGCTGTACGGGGGAGAGACCCAGTACTTC.

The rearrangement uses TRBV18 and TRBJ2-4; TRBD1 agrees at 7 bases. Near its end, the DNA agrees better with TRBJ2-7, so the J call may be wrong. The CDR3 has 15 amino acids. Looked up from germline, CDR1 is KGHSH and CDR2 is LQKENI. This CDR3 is CASSDHRDRSYEQYF. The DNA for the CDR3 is TGTGCCAGCTCAGACCATCGGGACAGAAGTTACGAGCAGTACTTC.

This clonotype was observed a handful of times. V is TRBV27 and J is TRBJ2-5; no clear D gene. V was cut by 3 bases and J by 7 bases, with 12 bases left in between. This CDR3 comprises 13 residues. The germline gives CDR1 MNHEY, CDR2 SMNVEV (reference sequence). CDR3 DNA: TGTGCCAGCAGTTTGGGGTCTGCTCGGACCCAGTACTTC. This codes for CASSLGSARTQYF.

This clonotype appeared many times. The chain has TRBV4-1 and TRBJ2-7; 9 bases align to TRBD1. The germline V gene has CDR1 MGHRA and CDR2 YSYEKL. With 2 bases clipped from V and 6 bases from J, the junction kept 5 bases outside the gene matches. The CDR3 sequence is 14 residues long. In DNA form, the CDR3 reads TGCGCCAGCAGCCAATGGACAGGGGAGCCCGAGCAGTACTTC. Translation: CASSQWTGEPEQYF.

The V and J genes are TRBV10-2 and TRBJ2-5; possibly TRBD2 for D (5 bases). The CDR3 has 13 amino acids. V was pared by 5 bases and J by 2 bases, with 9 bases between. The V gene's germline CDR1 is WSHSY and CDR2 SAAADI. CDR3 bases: TGCGCCAGCAGTTCGGAGGTACAAGAGACCCAGTACTTC. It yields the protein CASSSEVQETQYF.

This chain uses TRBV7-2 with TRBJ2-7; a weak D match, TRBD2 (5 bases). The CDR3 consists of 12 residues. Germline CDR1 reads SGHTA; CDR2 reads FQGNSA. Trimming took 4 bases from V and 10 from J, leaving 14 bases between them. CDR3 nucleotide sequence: TGTGCCAGCAGCTCCGGTACTAGGGTCCAGTACTTC. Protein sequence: CASSSGTRVQYF.

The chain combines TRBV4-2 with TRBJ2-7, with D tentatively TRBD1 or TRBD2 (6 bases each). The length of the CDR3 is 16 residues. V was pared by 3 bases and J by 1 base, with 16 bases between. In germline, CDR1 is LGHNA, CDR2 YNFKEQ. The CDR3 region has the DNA TGTGCCAGCAGCCATCCTTATGGAGGGGGATCCTACGAGCAGTACTTC. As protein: CASSHPYGGGSYEQYF.

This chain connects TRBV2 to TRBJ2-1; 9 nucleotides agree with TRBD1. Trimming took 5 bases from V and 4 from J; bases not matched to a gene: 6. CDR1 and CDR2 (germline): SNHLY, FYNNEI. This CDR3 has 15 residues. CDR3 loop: CASSRGTGLYNEQFF. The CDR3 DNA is TGTGCCAGCAGTCGTGGGACAGGGCTATACAATGAGCAGTTCTTC.

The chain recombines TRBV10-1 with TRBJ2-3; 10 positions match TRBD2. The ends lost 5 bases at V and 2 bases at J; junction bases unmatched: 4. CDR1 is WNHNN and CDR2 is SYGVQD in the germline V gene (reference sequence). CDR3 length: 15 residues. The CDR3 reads CASSLSGRATDTQYF. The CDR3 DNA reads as TGCGCCAGCAGTCTAAGCGGGAGGGCCACAGATACGCAGTATTTT.

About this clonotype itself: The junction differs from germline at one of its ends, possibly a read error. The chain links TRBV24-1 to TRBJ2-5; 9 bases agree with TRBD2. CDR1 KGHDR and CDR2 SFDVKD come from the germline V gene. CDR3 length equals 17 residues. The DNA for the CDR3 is TGTGCCACCAGCGATTTGAACGGGCTAGCGGGGAAGAATGAGCAGTACTTC. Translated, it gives CATSDLNGLAGKNEQYF.

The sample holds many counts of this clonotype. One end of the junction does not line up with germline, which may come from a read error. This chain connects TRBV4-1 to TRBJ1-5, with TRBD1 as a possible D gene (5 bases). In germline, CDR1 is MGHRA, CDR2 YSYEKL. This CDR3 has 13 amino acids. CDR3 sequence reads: CASSQGVGQPQHF. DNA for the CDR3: TGTGCCAGCAGCCAAGGGGTTGGTCAGCCCCAGCATTTT.

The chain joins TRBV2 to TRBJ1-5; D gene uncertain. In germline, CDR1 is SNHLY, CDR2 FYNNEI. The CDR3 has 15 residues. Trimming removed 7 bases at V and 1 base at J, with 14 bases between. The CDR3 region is CASNYQGPSNQPQHF. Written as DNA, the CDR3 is TGTGCCAGCAATTACCAAGGTCCGAGCAATCAGCCCCAGCATTTT.

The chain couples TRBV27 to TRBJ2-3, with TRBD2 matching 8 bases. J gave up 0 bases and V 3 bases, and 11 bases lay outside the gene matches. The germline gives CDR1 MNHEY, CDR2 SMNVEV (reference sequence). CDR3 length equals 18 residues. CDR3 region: CASSFRGSGTFSTDTQYF. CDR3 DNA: TGTGCCAGCAGTTTCCGGGGTAGCGGGACCTTCAGCACAGATACGCAGTATTTT.

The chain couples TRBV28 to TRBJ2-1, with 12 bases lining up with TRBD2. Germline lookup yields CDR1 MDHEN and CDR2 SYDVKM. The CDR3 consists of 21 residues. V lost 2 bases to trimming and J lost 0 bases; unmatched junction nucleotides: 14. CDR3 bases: TGTGCCAGCAGTTTACGTATTTGGGCTAGCGGGAGGGGGAGCTCCTACAATGAGCAGTTCTTC. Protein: CASSLRIWASGRGSSYNEQFF.

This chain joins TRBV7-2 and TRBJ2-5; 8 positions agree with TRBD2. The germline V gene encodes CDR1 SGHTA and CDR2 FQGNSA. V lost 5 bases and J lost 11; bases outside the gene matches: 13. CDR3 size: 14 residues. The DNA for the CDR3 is TGTGCCAGCAGCCCCCCCGGGACTAGGAATGAGCAGTACTTC. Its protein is CASSPPGTRNEQYF.

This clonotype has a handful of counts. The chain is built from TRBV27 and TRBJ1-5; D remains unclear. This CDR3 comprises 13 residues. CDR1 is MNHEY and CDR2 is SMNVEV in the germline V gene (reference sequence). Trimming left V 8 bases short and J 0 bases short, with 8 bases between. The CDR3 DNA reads TGTGCCAGCCGAACGGATAGCAATCAGCCCCAGCATTTT. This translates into CASRTDSNQPQHF.

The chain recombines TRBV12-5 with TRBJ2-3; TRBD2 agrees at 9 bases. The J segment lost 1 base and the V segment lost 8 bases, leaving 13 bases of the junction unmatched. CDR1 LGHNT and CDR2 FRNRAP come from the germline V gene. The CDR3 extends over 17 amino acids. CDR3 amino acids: CASKPPGLAGGTDTQYF. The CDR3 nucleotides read TGTGCTAGTAAACCCCCGGGACTAGCAGGGGGCACAGATACGCAGTATTTT. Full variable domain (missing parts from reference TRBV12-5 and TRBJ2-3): DARVTQTPRHKVTEMGQEVTMRCQPILGHNTVFWYRQTMMQGLELLAYFRNRAPLDDSGMPKDRFSAEMPDATLATLKIQPSEPRDSAVYFCASKPPGLAGGTDTQYFGPGTRLTVL.

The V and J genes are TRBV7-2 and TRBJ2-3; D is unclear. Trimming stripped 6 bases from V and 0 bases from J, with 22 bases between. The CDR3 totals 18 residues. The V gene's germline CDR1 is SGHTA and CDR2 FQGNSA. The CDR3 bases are TGTGCCAGCAGTGCGACGAGTTCGACCCTGACTAGCACAGATACGCAGTATTTT. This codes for CASSATSSTLTSTDTQYF. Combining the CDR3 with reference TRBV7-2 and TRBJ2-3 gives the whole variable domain GAGVSQSPSNKVTEKGKDVELRCDPISGHTALYWYRQSLGQGLEFLIYFQGNSAPDKSGLPSDRFSAERTGGSVSTLTIQRTQQEDSAVYLCASSATSSTLTSTDTQYFGPGTRLTVL.

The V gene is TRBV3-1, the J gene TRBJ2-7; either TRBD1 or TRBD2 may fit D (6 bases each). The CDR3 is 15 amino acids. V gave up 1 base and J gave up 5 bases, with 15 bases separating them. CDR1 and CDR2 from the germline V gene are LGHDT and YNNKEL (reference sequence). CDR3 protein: CASSQARQGTDEQYF. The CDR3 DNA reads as TGTGCCAGCAGCCAAGCCAGGCAGGGGACTGACGAGCAGTACTTC.

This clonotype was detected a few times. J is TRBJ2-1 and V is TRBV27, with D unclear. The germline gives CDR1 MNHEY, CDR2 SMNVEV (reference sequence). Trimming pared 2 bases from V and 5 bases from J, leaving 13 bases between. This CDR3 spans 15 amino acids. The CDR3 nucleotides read TGTGCCAGCAGTTTACCCCTGACGAGAAACAATGAGCAGTTCTTC. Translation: CASSLPLTRNNEQFF.

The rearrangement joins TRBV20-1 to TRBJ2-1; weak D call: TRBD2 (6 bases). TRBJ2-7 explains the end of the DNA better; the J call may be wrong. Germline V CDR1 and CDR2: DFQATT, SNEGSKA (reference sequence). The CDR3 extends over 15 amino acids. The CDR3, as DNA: TGCAGTGCTAGAGATGAAGCGGGCTCCTACAATGAGCAGTACTTC. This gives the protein CSARDEAGSYNEQYF.